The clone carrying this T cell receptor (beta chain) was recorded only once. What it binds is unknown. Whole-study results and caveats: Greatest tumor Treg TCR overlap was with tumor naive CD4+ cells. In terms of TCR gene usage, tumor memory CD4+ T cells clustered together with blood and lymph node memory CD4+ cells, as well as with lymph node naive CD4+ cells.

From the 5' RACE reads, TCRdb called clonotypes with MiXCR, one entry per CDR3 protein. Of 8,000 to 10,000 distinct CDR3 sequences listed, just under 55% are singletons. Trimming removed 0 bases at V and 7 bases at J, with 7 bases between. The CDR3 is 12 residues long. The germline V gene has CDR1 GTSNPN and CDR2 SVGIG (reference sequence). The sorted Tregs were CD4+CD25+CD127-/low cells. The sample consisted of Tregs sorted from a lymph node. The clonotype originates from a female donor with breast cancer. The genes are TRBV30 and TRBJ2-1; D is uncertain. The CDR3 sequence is CAWSVSINEQFF. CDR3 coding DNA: TGTGCCTGGAGTGTGTCCATTAATGAGCAGTTCTTC.